Listed below are T cell receptor beta chains from one sample, sequenced in a study of cytomegalovirus exposure and HLA in healthy donors. Generated by immunoSEQ multiplex PCR, the TCRdb table keeps only in-frame clones and is missing some. The table has 200,000 to 250,000 clones, roughly four fifths seen once. The sequenced material came from PBMCs. The receptors here all came from a woman aged 40 to 50 in good health and CMV-seronegative. The CDR3 runs from the conserved cysteine through the conserved F or W. Each record gives: V gene, J gene, CDR3 protein.

TRBV10-1	TRBJ2-3	CASSEAGMHTQYF
TRBV2	TRBJ2-1	CALPGGTVYNEQFF
TRBV30	TRBJ1-1	CAWSVNFAEAFF
TRBV6-1	TRBJ1-4	CASRLTGATNEKLFF
TRBV6-6	TRBJ2-7	CASREQGPPGEQYF
TRBV29-1	TRBJ2-5	CSANAGTGGIWRETQYF
TRBV6-1	TRBJ2-6	CASRVNWANVLTF
TRBV5-1	TRBJ2-7	CASRSGSPYEQYF
TRBV15	TRBJ1-2	CATSRDSGGTMGGYTF
TRBV5-1	TRBJ2-1	CASSLQDSYNEQFF
TRBV2	TRBJ2-7	CASSDPLTGAEQYF
TRBV19	TRBJ1-2	CASNPGTDYYGYTF
TRBV28	TRBJ2-3	CASSTTSGRSTDTQYF
TRBV27	TRBJ1-1	CASSLVGQGSTEAFF
TRBV7-6	TRBJ2-2	CASSFSGVDTGELFF
TRBV4-1	TRBJ2-3	CASTRGPSTDTQYF
TRBV7-9	TRBJ2-7	CASSVSGLSDEQYF
TRBV6-1	TRBJ2-1	CASSAYSGRALYNEQFF
TRBV14	TRBJ2-7	CASSPLGPYEQYF
TRBV6-5	TRBJ1-5	CASGQGNQPQHF
TRBV5-1	TRBJ1-1	CASSFEVNTEAFF
TRBV18	TRBJ2-7	CASSFGRYEQYF
TRBV30	TRBJ2-1	CAWALGRGYNEQFF
TRBV28	TRBJ1-4	CASSFWHRGLDEKLFF
TRBV18	TRBJ1-1	CASSPPRTGGEGDTEAFF
TRBV6-6	TRBJ2-3	CASSQLAESTDTQYF
TRBV7-8	TRBJ2-2	CASSRPLAEGNTGELFF
TRBV5-1	TRBJ1-5	CASSFRENNQPQHF
TRBV4-1	TRBJ2-3	CASSRGTSGRIGYTDTQYF
TRBV15	TRBJ2-3	CATSSRQGFSTDTQYF
TRBV27	TRBJ1-5	CASSPDREDNQPQHF
TRBV5-4	TRBJ2-3	CASSLGTGDTQYF
TRBV5-1	TRBJ2-1	CASSSSGSSYNEQFF
TRBV30	TRBJ2-7	CAWRTSLPGEQYF
TRBV12-5	NA	CASGLASGLAGTYEQYF
TRBV27	TRBJ2-7	CASNSRLAGGDWRGEQYF
TRBV27	TRBJ2-7	CASRFLRYEQYF
TRBV4-2	TRBJ2-7	CASSPRLARGQNYEQYF
TRBV9	TRBJ1-2	CASSAPSGQGDGYTF
TRBV6-1	TRBJ2-3	CASRGTSVPTDTQYF
TRBV7-9	TRBJ1-1	CASSLPNTPGFNTEAFF
TRBV28	TRBJ1-1	CASSLPQAEAFF
TRBV4-1	TRBJ1-2	CASSHQGQGGGGYTF
TRBV27	TRBJ2-3	CASSSEVSGGGSEADTQYF
TRBV7-9	TRBJ2-1	CASSFDNEQFF
TRBV4-1	TRBJ1-5	CASSHLDRGGNQPQHF
TRBV2	TRBJ2-3	CAWTGLDTQYF
TRBV28	TRBJ2-7	CASSLDLPGVSDYEQYF
TRBV10-2	TRBJ2-7	CASRLAGVAYEQYF
TRBV15	TRBJ1-2	CATSRDGLEGYTF
TRBV28	TRBJ1-5	CASNGGDLGNQPQHF
TRBV9	TRBJ2-5	CASSVVRQGTQYF
TRBV7-3	TRBJ1-2	CASSFGQGPIYGYTF
TRBV6-1	TRBJ1-2	CASTVDGANYGYTF